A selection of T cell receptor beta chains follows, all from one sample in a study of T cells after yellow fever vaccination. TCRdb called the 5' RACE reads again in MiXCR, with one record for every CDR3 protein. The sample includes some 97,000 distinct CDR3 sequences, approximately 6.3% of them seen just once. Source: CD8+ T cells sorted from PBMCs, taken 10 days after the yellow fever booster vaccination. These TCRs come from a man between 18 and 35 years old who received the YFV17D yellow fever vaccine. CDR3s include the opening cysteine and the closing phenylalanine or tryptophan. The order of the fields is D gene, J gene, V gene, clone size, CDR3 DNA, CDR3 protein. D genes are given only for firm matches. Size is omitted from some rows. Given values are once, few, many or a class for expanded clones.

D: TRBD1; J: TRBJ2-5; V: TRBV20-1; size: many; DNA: TGCAGTGCTAGTCCACCCAGGGGGCACGAGACCCAGTACTTC; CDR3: CSASPPRGHETQYF
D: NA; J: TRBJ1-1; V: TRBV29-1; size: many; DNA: TGCAGCGGCGGGGGGGGTACTGAAGCTTTCTTT; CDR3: CSGGGGTEAFF
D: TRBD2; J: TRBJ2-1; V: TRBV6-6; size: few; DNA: TGTGCCAGCAGTTCTACGGGACTAGCGGAAGAGCAGTTCTTC; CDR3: CASSSTGLAEEQFF
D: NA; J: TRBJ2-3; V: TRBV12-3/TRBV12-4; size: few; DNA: TGTGCCAGCAGTGCGGGATCTAGCACAGATACGCAGTATTTT; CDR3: CASSAGSSTDTQYF
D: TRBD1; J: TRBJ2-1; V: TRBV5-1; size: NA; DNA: TGCGCCAGCATGGGACAGACCTACAATGAGCAGTTCTTC; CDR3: CASMGQTYNEQFF
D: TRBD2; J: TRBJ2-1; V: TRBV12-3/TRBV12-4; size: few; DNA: TGTGCCAGCAGTCCAGAAGGGACTAATGGTGAGCAGTTCTTC; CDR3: CASSPEGTNGEQFF
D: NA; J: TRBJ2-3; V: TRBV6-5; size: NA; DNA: TGTGCCAGCAGTTACTCGGCTCGGCCAGATACGCAGTATTTT; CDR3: CASSYSARPDTQYF
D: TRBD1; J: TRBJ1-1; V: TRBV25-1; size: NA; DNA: TGTGCCAGCTCTACCCTCCCCACAGGGGCTTTCACTGAAGCTTTCTTT; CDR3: CASSTLPTGAFTEAFF
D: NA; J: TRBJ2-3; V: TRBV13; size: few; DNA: TGTGCCAGCAGCTGGGGGAGCGACGAGAACACAGATACGCAGTATTTT; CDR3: CASSWGSDENTDTQYF
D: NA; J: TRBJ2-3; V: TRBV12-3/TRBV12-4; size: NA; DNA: TGTGCCAGCAGGACGGACGGAACCACAGATACGCAGTATTTT; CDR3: CASRTDGTTDTQYF
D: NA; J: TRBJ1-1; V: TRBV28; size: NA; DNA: TGTGCCAGCAGTTTTTCCACGCACACTGAAGCTTTCTTT; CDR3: CASSFSTHTEAFF
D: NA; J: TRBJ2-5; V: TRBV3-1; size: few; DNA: TGTGCCAGCAGCCCGGGGGAGGGGGGTCAAGAGACCCAGTACTTC; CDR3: CASSPGEGGQETQYF
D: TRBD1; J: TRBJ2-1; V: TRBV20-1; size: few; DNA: TGCAGTGCTAGAGCCCCCCCGACAGGGCGTACTACCTACAATGAGCAGTTCTTC; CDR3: CSARAPPTGRTTYNEQFF
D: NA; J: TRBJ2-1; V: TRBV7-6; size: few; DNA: TGTGCCAGCAGCCCCCCGGGGAACAATGAGCAGTTCTTC; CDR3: CASSPPGNNEQFF
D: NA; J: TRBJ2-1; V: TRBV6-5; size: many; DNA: TGTGCCAGCAGGCTTCCAGGAAATGAGCAGTTCTTC; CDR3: CASRLPGNEQFF
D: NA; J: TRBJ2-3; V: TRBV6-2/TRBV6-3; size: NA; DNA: TGTGCCAGCAGTGGACGGGTGGATACGCAGTATTTT; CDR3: CASSGRVDTQYF
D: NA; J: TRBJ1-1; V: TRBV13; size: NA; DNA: TGTGCCAGCAGCTTAGCCGCAGGGCTGGGGCCCACTGAAGCTTTCTTT; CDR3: CASSLAAGLGPTEAFF
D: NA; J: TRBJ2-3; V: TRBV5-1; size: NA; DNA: TGCGCCAGCAGCCCAGGGGAATTTAGCACAGATACGCAGTATTTT; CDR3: CASSPGEFSTDTQYF
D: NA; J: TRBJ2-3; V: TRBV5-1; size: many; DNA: TGCGCCAGCAGGTCGGACAGCACAGATACGCAGTATTTT; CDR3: CASRSDSTDTQYF
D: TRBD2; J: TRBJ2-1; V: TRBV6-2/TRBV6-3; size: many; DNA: TGTGCCAGCACCTTGCGGGAGAGCTCCTACAATGAGCAGTTCTTC; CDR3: CASTLRESSYNEQFF
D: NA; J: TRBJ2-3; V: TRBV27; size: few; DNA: TGTGCCAGCAGTTGGGAACTGACAGATACGCAGTATTTT; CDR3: CASSWELTDTQYF
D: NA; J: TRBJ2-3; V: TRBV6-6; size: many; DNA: TGTGCCAGCAGTTACGCAACAGATACGCAGTATTTT; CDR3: CASSYATDTQYF
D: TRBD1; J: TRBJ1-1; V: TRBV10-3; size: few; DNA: TGTGCCATCAGTGGACAGGGGAGGGCTGAAGCTTTCTTT; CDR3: CAISGQGRAEAFF
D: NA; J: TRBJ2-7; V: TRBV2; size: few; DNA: TGTGCCAGCAGTCCCGGACACGGCGTCGACGAGCAGTACTTC; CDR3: CASSPGHGVDEQYF
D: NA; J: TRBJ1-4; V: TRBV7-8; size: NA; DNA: TGTGCCAGCAGCGTTCTCCTGTCTACTAATGAAAAACTGTTTTTT; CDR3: CASSVLLSTNEKLFF
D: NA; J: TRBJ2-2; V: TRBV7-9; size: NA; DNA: TGTGCCAGCAGGACAAGTGGGGGCTGGAACACCGGGGAGCTGTTTTTT; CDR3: CASRTSGGWNTGELFF
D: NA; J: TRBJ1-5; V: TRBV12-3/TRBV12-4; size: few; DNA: TGTGCCAGCAGTTTAGCGGGGGGGGTTCAGCCCCAGCATTTT; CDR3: CASSLAGGVQPQHF
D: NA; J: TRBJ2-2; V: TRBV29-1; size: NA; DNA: TGCAGCGTTATTAACACCGGGGAGCTGTTTTTT; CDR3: CSVINTGELFF
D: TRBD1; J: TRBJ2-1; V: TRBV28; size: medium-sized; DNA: TGTGCCAGCAGTCCGCCTCGGGACAGCCACAACAATGAGCAGTTCTTC; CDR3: CASSPPRDSHNNEQFF
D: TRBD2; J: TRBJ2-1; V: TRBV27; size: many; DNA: TGTGCCAGCAGTTTATCGGTGCCTAGCGGATATCTATACAATGAGCAGTTCTTC; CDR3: CASSLSVPSGYLYNEQFF
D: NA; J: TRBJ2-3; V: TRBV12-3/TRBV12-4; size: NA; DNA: TGTGCCAGCACCCGCGAGGGGGGGACAGATACGCAGTATTTT; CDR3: CASTREGGTDTQYF
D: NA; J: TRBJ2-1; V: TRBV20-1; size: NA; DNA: TGCAGTGCTCAAGACGGTGGCGGAGTCTACAATGAGCAGTTCTTC; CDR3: CSAQDGGGVYNEQFF
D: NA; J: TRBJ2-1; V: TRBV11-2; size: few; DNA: TGTGCCAGCAGCTTAGTTCGGCGCGGGGAGAGAATGGTCTTC; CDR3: CASSLVRRGERMVF
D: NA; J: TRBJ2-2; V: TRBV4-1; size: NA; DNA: TGCGCCAGCAGCCAAGGGAAAAGGGGGTACACCGGGGAGCTGTTTTTT; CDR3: CASSQGKRGYTGELFF
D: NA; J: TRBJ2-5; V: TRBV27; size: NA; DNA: TGTGCCAGCAGTTTGACCTTGAGTCGAGAGACCCAGTACTTC; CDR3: CASSLTLSRETQYF
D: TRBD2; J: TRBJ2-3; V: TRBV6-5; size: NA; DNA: TGTGCCAGCAGCCTCGGGACTAGCGGGGGGTCAGATACGCAGTATTTT; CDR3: CASSLGTSGGSDTQYF
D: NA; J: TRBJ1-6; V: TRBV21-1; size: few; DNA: TGTGCCAGCAGCAAAGGACAGGGTAATTCACCCCTCCACTTT; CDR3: CASSKGQGNSPLHF
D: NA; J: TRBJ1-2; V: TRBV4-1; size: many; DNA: TGCGCCAGCAGCCCGACCGAGACGGGTTATGGCTACACCTTC; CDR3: CASSPTETGYGYTF
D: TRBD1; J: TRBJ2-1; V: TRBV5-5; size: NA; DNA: TGTGCCAGCAGCCCTAGGGACAGGGGATACAATGAGCAGTTCTTC; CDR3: CASSPRDRGYNEQFF
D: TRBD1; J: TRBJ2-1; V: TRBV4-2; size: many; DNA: TGTGCCAGCAGCCAGCCTCCGAGGGGGCACTACAATGAGCAGTTCTTC; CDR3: CASSQPPRGHYNEQFF
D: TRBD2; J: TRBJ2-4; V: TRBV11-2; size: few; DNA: TGTGCCAGCAGCTTAGACGCCGCGGGGGGACGGGTGCTGTACTTC; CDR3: CASSLDAAGGRVLYF
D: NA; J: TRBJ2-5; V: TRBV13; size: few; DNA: TGTGCCAGCAGCTCAACCGGGACGCGGGAGACCCAGTACTTC; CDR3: CASSSTGTRETQYF
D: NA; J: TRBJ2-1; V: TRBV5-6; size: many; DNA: TGTGCCAGCAGCTGGGAACGGGGGACGGGCTACAATGAGCAGTTCTTC; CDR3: CASSWERGTGYNEQFF
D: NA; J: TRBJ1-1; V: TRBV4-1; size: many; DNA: TGCGCCAGCAGCCAAGCAGCGGAGACTGAAGCTTTCTTT; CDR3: CASSQAAETEAFF
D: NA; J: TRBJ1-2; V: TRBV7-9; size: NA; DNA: TGTGCCAGCAGAGGAAACTATGGCTACACCTTC; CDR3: CASRGNYGYTF